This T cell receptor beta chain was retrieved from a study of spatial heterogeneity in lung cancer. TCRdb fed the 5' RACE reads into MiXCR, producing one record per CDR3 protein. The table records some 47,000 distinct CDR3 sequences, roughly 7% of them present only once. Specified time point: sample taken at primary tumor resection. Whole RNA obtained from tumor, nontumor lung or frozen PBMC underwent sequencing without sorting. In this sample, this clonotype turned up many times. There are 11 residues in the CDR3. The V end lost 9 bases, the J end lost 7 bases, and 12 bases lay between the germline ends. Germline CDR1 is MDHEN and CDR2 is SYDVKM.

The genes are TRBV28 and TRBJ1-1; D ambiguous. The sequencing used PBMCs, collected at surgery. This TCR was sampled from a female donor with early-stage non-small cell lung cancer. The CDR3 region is CASSTVREAFF. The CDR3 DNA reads TGTGCCAGTTCCACAGTTCGTGAAGCTTTCTTT.